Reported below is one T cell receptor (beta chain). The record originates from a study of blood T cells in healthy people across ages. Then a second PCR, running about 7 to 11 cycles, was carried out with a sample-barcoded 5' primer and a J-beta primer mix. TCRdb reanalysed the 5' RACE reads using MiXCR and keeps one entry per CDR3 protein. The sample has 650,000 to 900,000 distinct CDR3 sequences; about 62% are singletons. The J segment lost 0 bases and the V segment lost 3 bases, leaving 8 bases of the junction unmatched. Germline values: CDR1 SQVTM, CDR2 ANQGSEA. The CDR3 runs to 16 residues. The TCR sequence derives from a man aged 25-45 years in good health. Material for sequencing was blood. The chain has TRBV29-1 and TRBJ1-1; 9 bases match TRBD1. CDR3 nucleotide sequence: TGCAGCGTTGAGACAGGGGGGACTAACATGAACACTGAAGCTTTCTTT. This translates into CSVETGGTNMNTEAFF.